Listed below are T cell receptor beta chains from one sample, sequenced in a study of neoadjuvant nivolumab and ipilimumab in lung cancer. Profiled with immunoSEQ multiplex PCR; TCRdb holds only in-frame clones, not every one. Of 25,000 to 35,000 clones in the sample, approximately 92% are singletons; the top ten hold approximately 2.2%. Sequencing was performed on peripheral blood, taken after neoadjuvant nivolumab, alone or with ipilimumab, at or shortly before surgery. The receptors were gathered from an adult with non-small cell lung cancer. Each CDR3 is given with its conserved first and last residue. The order of the fields is D gene, V gene, clone size, J gene, CDR3 protein, CDR3 DNA. The D gene is left open where the match is weak. Part of the rows lack a size; the others show once, few, many or a class for expanded clones.

-	TRBV2	-	TRBJ2-3	CASLQGFSSDTQYF	TGTGCCAGCTTACAGGGTTTTTCATCAGATACGCAGTATTTT
-	TRBV2	-	TRBJ2-1	CASSEQGMNEQFF	TGTGCCAGCAGTGAACAGGGGATGAATGAGCAGTTCTTC
TRBD1	TRBV7-8	-	TRBJ2-7	CASSRDRIYEQYF	TGTGCCAGCAGCCGGGACAGGATCTACGAGCAGTACTTC
-	TRBV25-1	-	TRBJ1-1	CASSEYRKNTEAFF	TGTGCCAGCAGTGAATATAGGAAGAACACTGAAGCTTTCTTT
TRBD1	TRBV29-1	-	TRBJ1-1	CSVDDGDRGWNTEAFF	TGCAGCGTTGATGATGGGGACAGGGGATGGAACACTGAAGCTTTCTTT
TRBD1	TRBV19	-	TRBJ2-1	CASSDRSSYNEQFF	TGTGCCAGCTCGGACAGGAGCTCCTACAATGAGCAGTTCTTC
-	TRBV11-2	-	TRBJ1-2	CASSLDRTVHGYTF	TGTGCCAGCAGCTTAGATCGGACAGTCCATGGCTACACCTTC
-	TRBV7-2	-	TRBJ1-3	CASSQTLASGNTIYF	TGTGCCAGCAGCCAGACCCTTGCCTCTGGAAACACCATATATTTT
TRBD2	TRBV5-5	-	TRBJ2-7	CASSLVASGGYEQYF	TGTGCCAGCAGCTTGGTCGCTAGCGGAGGCTACGAGCAGTACTTC
-	TRBV11-1	-	TRBJ1-1	CASSLEGSNTEAFF	TGTGCCAGCAGCTTAGAAGGGTCGAACACTGAAGCTTTCTTT
-	TRBV5-4	-	TRBJ2-7	CASSYSLTADSYEQYF	TGTGCCAGCAGCTATTCTTTGACAGCCGATTCCTACGAGCAGTACTTC
TRBD2	TRBV18	-	TRBJ2-1	CASSSEAGFAYNEQFF	TGTGCCAGCTCGTCCGAAGCGGGATTCGCCTACAATGAGCAGTTCTTC
-	TRBV7-8	once	TRBJ2-3	CASSPQAGTDTQYF	TGTGCCAGCAGCCCACAGGCGGGCACAGATACGCAGTATTTT
TRBD1	TRBV29-1	-	TRBJ2-3	CSLSGTASTDTQYF	TGCAGCCTATCCGGGACAGCGAGCACAGATACGCAGTATTTT
TRBD1	TRBV4-1	-	TRBJ2-6	CASSLKPPGQGVSGANVLTF	TGCGCCAGCAGCCTTAAACCTCCGGGACAGGGGGTCTCTGGGGCCAACGTCCTGACTTTC
TRBD2	TRBV10-2	-	TRBJ2-1	CASTLGLEQFF	TGCGCCAGCACCTTGGGACTAGAGCAGTTCTTC
-	TRBV7-9	-	TRBJ1-1	CASSLEGGGNTEAFF	TGTGCCAGCAGCTTAGAGGGAGGGGGGAACACTGAAGCTTTCTTT
-	TRBV11-2	-	TRBJ2-5	CASSLMRQQETQYF	TGTGCCAGCAGCTTAATGCGACAGCAAGAGACCCAGTACTTC
-	TRBV5-1	-	TRBJ2-3	CASSLESRRGDTQYF	TGCGCCAGCAGCTTGGAGTCCCGGCGAGGGGATACGCAGTATTTT
-	TRBV7-2	-	TRBJ2-4	CASSLAGGAKNIQYF	TGTGCCAGCAGCTTAGCGGGAGGAGCCAAAAACATTCAGTACTTC
-	TRBV2	once	TRBJ1-5	CASSLQEGGNQPQHF	TGTGCCAGCAGCCTACAGGAGGGTGGCAATCAGCCCCAGCATTTT
TRBD1	TRBV6-5	-	TRBJ1-5	CASSYSQQGYQPQHF	TGTGCCAGCAGTTACTCCCAACAGGGGTATCAGCCCCAGCATTTT
-	TRBV25-1	-	TRBJ1-4	CASSISYRDPLTNEKLFF	TGTGCCAGCAGCATTTCTTATCGGGACCCACTAACTAATGAAAAACTGTTTTTT
-	TRBV6-6	-	TRBJ2-5	CASSDQQGKETQYF	TGTGCCAGCAGTGATCAACAGGGAAAAGAGACCCAGTACTTC
TRBD2	TRBV7-2	once	TRBJ2-7	CASSESSGLSYEQYF	TGTGCCAGCAGCGAGTCTAGCGGACTCTCCTACGAGCAGTACTTC
-	TRBV11-2	-	TRBJ2-1	CASSREQGSYNEQFF	TGTGCCAGCAGCCGGGAACAGGGTTCCTACAATGAGCAGTTCTTC
-	TRBV10-2	-	TRBJ2-4	CASRDPGDGDIQYF	TGCGCCAGCAGGGACCCAGGGGATGGGGACATTCAGTACTTC
-	TRBV5-1	-	TRBJ1-4	CASSLEAGLRGQLFF	TGCGCCAGCAGCTTGGAGGCAGGGTTAAGGGGTCAACTGTTTTTT
-	TRBV7-2	few	TRBJ2-7	CASSFDRFTYEQYF	TGTGCCAGCAGCTTCGACAGGTTTACCTACGAGCAGTACTTC
-	TRBV25-1	-	TRBJ1-3	CASSGALSSGNTIYF	TGTGCCAGCAGTGGGGCCCTCAGCTCTGGAAACACCATATATTTT
-	TRBV25-1	-	TRBJ2-2	CASSEGHPNTGELFF	TGTGCCAGCAGTGAAGGGCACCCAAACACCGGGGAGCTGTTTTTT
-	TRBV14	-	TRBJ1-1	CASSQSDLGRGNTEAFF	TGTGCCAGCAGCCAGAGTGACCTTGGGAGGGGAAACACTGAAGCTTTCTTT
-	TRBV15	-	TRBJ2-2	CATSRDYRGELFF	TGTGCCACCAGCAGAGATTACAGGGGGGAGCTGTTTTTT
-	TRBV2	-	TRBJ2-4	CASSVDRQNIQYF	TGTGCCAGCAGTGTTGACAGGCAAAACATTCAGTACTTC
-	TRBV19	-	TRBJ2-2	CASGSGTPPGELFF	TGTGCCAGTGGGTCAGGCACACCACCGGGGGAGCTGTTTTTT
-	TRBV2	once	TRBJ2-1	CASRYSGLKPEQFF	TGTGCCAGCCGCTATAGCGGCCTGAAGCCCGAGCAGTTCTTC
-	TRBV11-2	-	TRBJ2-2	CASSNGRNAGTGELFF	TGTGCCAGCAGCAACGGACGGAATGCGGGCACCGGGGAGCTGTTTTTT
-	TRBV5-1	-	TRBJ2-7	CASSLDPPTGRAYEQYF	TGCGCCAGCAGCTTGGACCCCCCGACAGGGAGGGCCTACGAGCAGTACTTC
TRBD2	TRBV25-1	-	TRBJ2-1	CASSESVVAGYNEQFF	TGTGCCAGCAGTGAATCCGTGGTAGCGGGATACAATGAGCAGTTCTTC
-	TRBV11-2	-	TRBJ1-1	CASSLSGMNTEAFF	TGTGCCAGCAGCTTATCCGGAATGAACACTGAAGCTTTCTTT
TRBD2	TRBV7-9	-	TRBJ2-7	CASSPPGGEQYF	TGTGCCAGCAGCCCCCCGGGGGGGGAGCAGTACTTC
TRBD2	TRBV10-3	-	TRBJ2-7	CATASGDYEQYF	TGTGCCACCGCTAGCGGGGACTACGAGCAGTACTTC
TRBD1	TRBV5-1	-	TRBJ1-2	CASDRGLVNGYTF	TGCGCCAGCGACAGGGGGCTGGTGAATGGCTACACCTTC
TRBD1	TRBV5-1	-	TRBJ2-2	CASSLEPPRDSNTGELFF	TGCGCCAGCAGCTTGGAACCCCCTCGGGACAGTAACACCGGGGAGCTGTTTTTT
-	TRBV10-3	-	TRBJ2-2	CAITRNANTGELFF	TGTGCCATCACCCGCAACGCGAACACCGGGGAGCTGTTTTTT
-	TRBV10-2	-	TRBJ1-1	CASSPGTANTEAFF	TGCGCCAGCAGCCCGGGGACCGCGAACACTGAAGCTTTCTTT